This T cell receptor beta chain is drawn from a study of OX40 agonist ivuxolimab in advanced cancers. Notes on the study in general: Normalized expansion of T-cell clones was also low for some nonresponders. Partial responders dosed at 0.1-3.0 mg/kg displayed clonal expansion ranking among the lowest.

Some clones are missing from TCRdb's copy, which holds only in-frame ones; the method was immunoSEQ multiplex PCR. The sample holds more than 60,000 clones; 70% to 80% are singletons and the top ten take roughly 1.6%. With regard to this clone: What it binds is unknown.

V lost 0 bases to trimming and J lost 5 bases; unmatched junction nucleotides: 19. Germline CDR1 reads SGHTA; CDR2 reads FQGNSA. This CDR3 has 20 amino acids. The origin of this receptor is an adult with an advanced solid tumor such as melanoma, head and neck, liver or kidney cancer. V is TRBV7-2 and J is TRBJ2-7, with 10 bases fitting TRBD2. The specimen comprised CD4+ or CD8+ T cells sorted from blood, sampled in a trial of the OX40 agonist ivuxolimab. Here the CDR3 DNA reads TGTGCCAGCAGCTTAGCTCGATACGGACTAGCGGACCTCGCCCGAAACGAGCAGTACTTC. Its protein is CASSLARYGLADLARNEQYF.